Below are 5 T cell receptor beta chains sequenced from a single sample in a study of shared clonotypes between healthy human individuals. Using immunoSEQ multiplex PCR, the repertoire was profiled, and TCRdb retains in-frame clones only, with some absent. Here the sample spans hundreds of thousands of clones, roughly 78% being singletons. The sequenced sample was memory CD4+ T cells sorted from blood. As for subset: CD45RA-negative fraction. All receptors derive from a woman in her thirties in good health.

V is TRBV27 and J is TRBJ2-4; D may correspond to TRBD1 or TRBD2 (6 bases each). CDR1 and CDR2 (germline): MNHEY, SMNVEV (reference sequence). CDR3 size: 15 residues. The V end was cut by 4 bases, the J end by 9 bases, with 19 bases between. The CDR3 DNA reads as TGTGCCAGCAGTTCTAGTGGGGGGCCCCTAGGCATTCAGTACTTC. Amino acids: CASSSSGGPLGIQYF.

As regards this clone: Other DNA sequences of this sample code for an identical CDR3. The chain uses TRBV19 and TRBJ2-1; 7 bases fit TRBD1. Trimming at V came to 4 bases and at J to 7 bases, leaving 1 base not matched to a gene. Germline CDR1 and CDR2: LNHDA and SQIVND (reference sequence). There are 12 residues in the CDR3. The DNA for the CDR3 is TGTGCCAGTAGTAGACAGGGAAATGAGCAGTTCTTC. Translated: CASSRQGNEQFF.

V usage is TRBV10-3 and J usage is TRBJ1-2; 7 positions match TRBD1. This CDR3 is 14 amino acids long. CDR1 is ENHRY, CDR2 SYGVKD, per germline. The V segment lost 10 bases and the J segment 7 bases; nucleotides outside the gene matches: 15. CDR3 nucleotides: TGTGCCACCGACAGGGACGGCGCGGCTGGTGGCTACACCTTC. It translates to CATDRDGAAGGYTF.

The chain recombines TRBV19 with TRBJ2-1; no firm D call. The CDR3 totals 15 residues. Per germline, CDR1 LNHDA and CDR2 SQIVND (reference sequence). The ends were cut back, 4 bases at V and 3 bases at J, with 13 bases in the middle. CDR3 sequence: CASSRSHRNYNEQFF. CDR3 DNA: TGTGCCAGTAGTAGGTCCCATCGGAACTACAATGAGCAGTTCTTC.

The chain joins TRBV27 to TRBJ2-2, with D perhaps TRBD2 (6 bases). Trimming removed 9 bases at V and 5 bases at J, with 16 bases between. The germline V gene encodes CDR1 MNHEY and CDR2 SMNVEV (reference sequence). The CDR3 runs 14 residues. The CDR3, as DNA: TGTGCCAGTCGATGGGCTAGCGTAACCGGGGAGCTGTTTTTT. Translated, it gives CASRWASVTGELFF.